Following are 5 T cell receptor beta chains from one sample sequenced in a study of shared clonotypes between healthy human individuals. Only in-frame clones appear in the TCRdb table, and some are missing; sequencing was by immunoSEQ multiplex PCR. Among about 600,000 clones listed, around three quarters were seen once. Sequenced material: PBMCs. The receptor set was obtained from a woman aged 40 to 49 in good health. Some clones in this sample may be carry-over from other donors' samples.

The V gene is TRBV30, the J gene TRBJ2-3; D is perhaps TRBD1 (5 bases). The germline V gene has CDR1 GTSNPN and CDR2 SVGIG (reference sequence). Trimming left V 0 bases short and J 4 bases short, with 11 bases between. CDR3 size: 14 residues. The CDR3: CAWSVGRASDTQYF. The CDR3 DNA reads TGTGCCTGGAGTGTAGGCAGGGCTTCAGATACGCAGTATTTT.

J is TRBJ2-7 and V is TRBV6-5, with TRBD2 as a possible D gene (6 bases). The CDR3 spans 14 residues. V was trimmed by 8 bases and J by 2 bases, leaving 16 bases between them. The germline V gene encodes CDR1 MNHEY and CDR2 SVGAGI. The CDR3 nucleotides read TGTGCCAGCCATAGTAGGCTAGCGCCCTACGAGCAGTACTTC. Translated: CASHSRLAPYEQYF.

This rearrangement joins TRBV7-3 to TRBJ2-3; TRBD2 agrees at 16 bases. Trimming took 2 bases from V and 6 from J; bases not matched to a gene: 2. CDR1 is SGHTA, CDR2 FQGTGA, per germline. The CDR3 is made up of 16 amino acids. CDR3 sequence reads: CASSLGTSGRVDTQYF. CDR3 in DNA: TGTGCCAGCAGCTTAGGGACTAGCGGGAGGGTGGATACGCAGTATTTT.

This chain connects TRBV6-5 to TRBJ2-5; 10 nucleotides align to TRBD1. Germline CDR1 reads MNHEY; CDR2 reads SVGAGI. CDR3 size: 14 residues. V dropped 5 bases and J dropped 4; count of bases not matched to a gene: 4. The CDR3 reads CASSQDRGPETQYF. The CDR3 DNA reads TGTGCCAGCAGTCAAGACAGGGGGCCAGAGACCCAGTACTTC.

J is TRBJ2-1 and V is TRBV23-1, with D possibly TRBD2 on 6 matching bases. TRBV23-1 is annotated as an ORF whose role is uncertain. Trimming removed 1 base from V and 9 bases from J, with 16 bases in between. The CDR3 consists of 15 residues. In DNA, the CDR3 is TGCGCCAGCAGTCAATGGAAAGAGACTAGAAGTGAGCAGTTCTTC. This encodes CASSQWKETRSEQFF.